The entry below gives a single T cell receptor beta chain sequence along with its context. Per the germline V gene, CDR1 is DFQATT and CDR2 is SNEGSKA (reference sequence). There are 10 residues in the CDR3. V was cut by 5 bases and J by 9 bases, with 8 bases left in between. The sample is drawn from a study of control samples from healthy donors and cancer patients. Assay used: immunoSEQ multiplex PCR; TCRdb lists only in-frame clones, some missing. The sample comprises tens of thousands of clones, around 94% of which are singletons, and 4.5% to 6% rests with the top ten. This receptor was taken from a woman younger than 35 in good health. This chain uses TRBV20-1 with TRBJ2-4; D is ambiguous. Input material: blood. The CDR3 region is CSALRTIQYF. CDR3 sequence (DNA): TGCAGTGCTCTGAGAACCATTCAGTACTTC.